Listed below are T cell receptor beta chains from one sample, sequenced in a study of blood T cell repertoires in COVID-19. Assay: immunoSEQ multiplex PCR; the TCRdb copy retains only in-frame clones and omits some. The sample records roughly 420,000 clones, around 89% being singletons. Sequencing input: PBMCs or T cells enriched from blood (not recorded which). These receptor sequences come from a woman in her 30s with acute COVID-19. CDR3s include the opening cysteine and the closing phenylalanine or tryptophan. The D gene is left open where the match is weak. Only some rows state a clone size, as once, few, many or a class for expanded clones.

D gene	CDR3 length	V gene	clone size	J gene	CDR3 DNA	CDR3 protein
-	13	TRBV29-1	-	TRBJ1-2	TGCAGCGTTGAAGCGAGGACTAACTATGGCTACACCTTC	CSVEARTNYGYTF
TRBD1	16	TRBV10-3	-	TRBJ2-7	TGTGCCACGGGGGGCTATGACAGGGGGCGAGTCTACGAGCAGTACTTC	CATGGYDRGRVYEQYF
-	15	TRBV5-1	once	TRBJ2-1	TGCGCCAGCAGCTTGCAGGTACAGGGTTACAATGAGCAGTTCTTC	CASSLQVQGYNEQFF
-	17	TRBV11-2	few	TRBJ1-4	TGTGCCAGCAGTTCAGGAAGGTGGTCAACAACTAATGAAAAACTGTTTTTT	CASSSGRWSTTNEKLFF
-	14	TRBV5-4	-	TRBJ1-2	TGTGCCAGCACCCTTTTGGGGGGAGGCTATGGCTACACCTTC	CASTLLGGGYGYTF
-	12	TRBV29-1	-	TRBJ2-1	TGCAGCGTTCTAGACGGTGCCCATGAGCAGTTCTTC	CSVLDGAHEQFF
TRBD1	16	TRBV5-6	-	TRBJ1-4	TGTGCCAGCAGCTTATCGGACAGGGGTTATAATGAAAAACTGTTTTTT	CASSLSDRGYNEKLFF
-	16	TRBV30	-	TRBJ2-3	TGTGCCTGGAGCCATCCAGGTTACTCTAGCACAGATACGCAGTATTTT	CAWSHPGYSSTDTQYF
-	15	TRBV5-1	-	TRBJ2-1	TGCGCCAGCAGCTTGGACGGGGGGCCCTACAATGAGCAGTTCTTC	CASSLDGGPYNEQFF
-	16	TRBV9	-	TRBJ2-1	TGTGCCAGCAGCGTAGATGGGACGGGGGTCTACAATGAGCAGTTCTTC	CASSVDGTGVYNEQFF
TRBD1	16	TRBV4-1	-	TRBJ2-7	TGCGCCAGCAGCCAATACGTAGGGACAGGTGGGTACGAGCAGTACTTC	CASSQYVGTGGYEQYF
TRBD2	16	TRBV2	-	TRBJ2-3	TGTGCCAGCAGCCGACTAGCGGGGGGGAGCACAGATACGCAGTATTTT	CASSRLAGGSTDTQYF
-	13	TRBV19	-	TRBJ1-1	TGTGCCAGTATTTCCCGGTCGGGGACTGAAGCTTTCTTT	CASISRSGTEAFF
TRBD1	18	TRBV7-9	-	TRBJ1-2	TGTGCCAGCAGCGAAATACAGCCGGGACAGGGGGCCTTCTATGGCTACACCTTC	CASSEIQPGQGAFYGYTF
-	13	TRBV11-2	once	TRBJ2-7	TGTGCCAGCAGCGCCACCTTTAGGGGCGAGCAGTACTTC	CASSATFRGEQYF
TRBD2	14	TRBV19	-	TRBJ2-1	TGTGCCAGTCAAACTAGCGGGGCCTACAATGAGCAGTTCTTC	CASQTSGAYNEQFF
-	12	TRBV19	-	TRBJ2-7	TGTGCCAGTAGTGTCCCCCCGGGCGAGCAGTACTTC	CASSVPPGEQYF
-	19	TRBV3-1/TRBV3-2	-	TRBJ1-4	TGTGCCAGCAGCCTCATAACACAGGGTTGGATGGTAAGTTTGGAAAAACTGTTTTTT	CASSLITQGWMVSLEKLFF
-	15	TRBV21-1	-	TRBJ1-1	TGTGCCAGCAGCAAAGCGCGAGGGGGGGAGACTGAAGCTTTCTTT	CASSKARGGETEAFF
TRBD1	15	TRBV7-2	-	TRBJ2-1	TGTGCCAGCAGCCCACGGACAGGGTTTTACAATGAGCAGTTCTTC	CASSPRTGFYNEQFF
TRBD2	16	TRBV7-9	-	TRBJ2-5	TGTGCCAGCAGCTTCCAGGTAGCGGGGGGGAAAGAGACCCAGTACTTC	CASSFQVAGGKETQYF
TRBD1	15	TRBV24-1	-	TRBJ1-2	TGTGCCACCAGTGAAAGGACAGGGGCTATCTATGGCTACACCTTC	CATSERTGAIYGYTF
-	13	TRBV2	-	TRBJ1-2	TGTGCCAGCAGTGAAGGTACAAGATCTGGCTACACCTTC	CASSEGTRSGYTF
-	14	TRBV4-2	-	TRBJ2-2	TGTGCCAGCAGCCAAGGGGGCAGTGGCGGGGAGCTGTTTTTT	CASSQGGSGGELFF
TRBD1	17	TRBV19	-	TRBJ2-2	TGTGCCAGTAGGCCGCGGTCTAGGGGGCTATTCACCGGGGAGCTGTTTTTT	CASRPRSRGLFTGELFF
TRBD2	19	TRBV4-1	-	TRBJ2-2	TGCGCCAGCAGCGGTTCTGCCCGACTAGCGGGGAGGTTCGCCGGGGAGCTGTTTTTT	CASSGSARLAGRFAGELFF
TRBD2	15	TRBV7-8	-	TRBJ2-3	TGTGCCAGCAGCTTACTAGCGGGGCGCACAGATACGCAGTATTTT	CASSLLAGRTDTQYF
-	16	TRBV18	-	TRBJ1-1	TGTGCCAGCTCACCACCCGAACAGGGTATGAACACTGAAGCTTTCTTT	CASSPPEQGMNTEAFF
TRBD1	18	TRBV7-2	-	TRBJ2-2	TGTGCCAGCAGCTCCCGGGACAGGGGAAAAGCGAACACCGGGGAGCTGTTTTTT	CASSSRDRGKANTGELFF
-	14	TRBV30	-	TRBJ1-1	TGTGCCTGGAGTCTATCAGGGTTAGGGACTGAAGCTTTCTTT	CAWSLSGLGTEAFF
TRBD1	19	TRBV2	once	TRBJ2-2	TGTGCCAGCAGTCTAAATCCGGACAGGGAGGAGCCGGGCACCGGGGAGCTGTTTTTT	CASSLNPDREEPGTGELFF
-	13	TRBV24-1	-	TRBJ1-1	TGTGCCACCAGTGATTGGGGGAGGGCTGAAGCTTTCTTT	CATSDWGRAEAFF
-	13	TRBV2	-	TRBJ2-2	TGTGCCAGCAGTGACCAGGGGACCGGGGAGCTGTTTTTT	CASSDQGTGELFF
TRBD1	14	TRBV4-3	-	TRBJ1-2	TGCGCCAGCAGCCGCGCGGACAGGGGTTATGGCTACACCTTC	CASSRADRGYGYTF
TRBD1	21	TRBV23-1	once	TRBJ1-5	TGCGCCAGCAGTCAATCGAGCCAGGGGACAGGCGAACAATATAGCAATCAGCCCCAGCATTTT	CASSQSSQGTGEQYSNQPQHF
-	15	TRBV5-1	-	TRBJ2-7	TGCGCCAGCAGCTTGCGGGGAGGCGTCGGCTACGAGCAGTACTTC	CASSLRGGVGYEQYF
TRBD1	12	TRBV29-1	-	TRBJ2-5	TGCAGCGTGGGGGACAGCCAAGAGACCCAGTACTTC	CSVGDSQETQYF
-	13	TRBV7-3	-	TRBJ2-5	TGTGCCAGCAGCTTTTCACCGGGGGAGACCCAGTACTTC	CASSFSPGETQYF
TRBD1	15	TRBV5-1	-	TRBJ2-2	TGCGCCAGCAGCGCCGGACAGGTTCACACCGGGGAGCTGTTTTTT	CASSAGQVHTGELFF
TRBD1	16	TRBV19	-	TRBJ1-1	TGTGCCAGTAGTTCCACAGGGGGCCCCATGAACACTGAAGCTTTCTTT	CASSSTGGPMNTEAFF
TRBD1	16	TRBV2	-	TRBJ1-4	TGTGCCAGCAGTGAGGAAAGACAGGGCATAAATGAAAAACTGTTTTTT	CASSEERQGINEKLFF
TRBD1	17	TRBV7-2	-	TRBJ1-2	TGTGCCAGCAGCTTAGGGGAAGGAGGAGGGGGCAACTATGGCTACACCTTC	CASSLGEGGGGNYGYTF
-	14	TRBV24-1	-	TRBJ2-3	TGTGCCACCAGTGATCCGGCGGTGACAGATACGCAGTATTTT	CATSDPAVTDTQYF
-	15	TRBV6-4	-	TRBJ1-2	TGTGCCAGCAGTGCCCTACCGGGGGGGGACTATGGCTACACCTTC	CASSALPGGDYGYTF
-	14	TRBV4-3	-	TRBJ1-2	TGCGCCAGCAGCCAAGATGGTAACGGCGGTGGCTACACCTTC	CASSQDGNGGGYTF
-	13	TRBV6-6	-	TRBJ1-5	TGTGCCAGCAGCGTCGGTGTCACTCAGCCCCAGCATTTT	CASSVGVTQPQHF
TRBD1	12	TRBV28	-	TRBJ1-5	TGTGCCAGCGACAGGGGCGATCAGCCCCAGCATTTT	CASDRGDQPQHF
-	14	TRBV15	-	TRBJ2-7	TGTGCCACCACCCAGGGCAGAAGCTCCTACGAGCAGTACTTC	CATTQGRSSYEQYF
-	19	TRBV7-8	-	TRBJ2-1	TGTGCCAGCAGCTTAGTCGCCGGACTAATCGAGGGAGACTACAATGAGCAGTTCTTC	CASSLVAGLIEGDYNEQFF
-	14	TRBV5-1	few	TRBJ1-2	TGCGCCAGCAGCTTTGAAGGGGGTCCCTATGGCTACACCTTC	CASSFEGGPYGYTF
-	16	TRBV25-1	-	TRBJ1-3	TGTGCCAGCAGTTCGAATAGGGAGATCTCTGGAAACACCATATATTTT	CASSSNREISGNTIYF
-	13	TRBV19	-	TRBJ1-3	TGTGCCACCCCAGGGATGGCTGGAAACACCATATATTTT	CATPGMAGNTIYF
-	14	TRBV27	-	TRBJ2-7	TGTGCCAGCGGTGCCCGGGGGTCTCAGAATCAGCAGTACTTC	CASGARGSQNQQYF
-	18	TRBV7-9	-	TRBJ2-1	TGTGCCAGCAGCTTAGAGGGGGGGTTTATGGGACAGGATCCTGAGCAGTTCTTC	CASSLEGGFMGQDPEQFF